This entry lists 10 T cell receptor beta chains sequenced from one sample in a study of CD4 T cells in relation to SARS-CoV-2 and coronaviruses. CD4+ T cells from unexposed donors were obtained before the COVID-19 pandemic (2011-2018). After roughly 9 days of culture, CD4+ T cells were isolated. The table came from immunoSEQ multiplex PCR; TCRdb's copy has only in-frame clones and leaves some out. Counted here are 20,000 to 30,000 clones, around 82% occurring once; the ten biggest clones make up about 15%. No antigen is known for these receptors. Sequenced: CD4+ T cells from PBMCs, cultured in vitro. These TCRs come from a human donor in good health.

This chain connects TRBV3-1 (or the pseudogene TRBV3-2) to TRBJ2-5, with a tentative D call TRBD2 (6 bases). Trimming cost V 4 bases and J 2 bases, with 14 bases left between them. The CDR3 spans 15 residues. CDR1 is LGHDT and CDR2 is YNNKEL in the germline V gene (reference sequence). As DNA, the CDR3 is TGTGCCAGCAGCCTTAGTGCGGGACTTCAAGAGACCCAGTACTTC. It yields the protein CASSLSAGLQETQYF.

The rearrangement joins TRBV29-1 to TRBJ2-3, with D perhaps matching TRBD2 (5 bases). The CDR3 covers 13 residues. V lost 4 bases and J 0 bases, leaving 8 bases between the germline ends. Germline CDR1 is SQVTM and CDR2 is ANQGSEA. The CDR3 DNA reads TGCAGCGTTGTCCGGGGTAGCACAGATACGCAGTATTTT. Amino acid sequence: CSVVRGSTDTQYF.

This clone was observed once. This sequence joins TRBV11-2 and TRBJ2-1, with 7 bases fitting TRBD2. Losses at the gene ends were 5 bases for V and 5 bases for J; bases not matched to a gene: 9. The CDR3 contains 15 residues. Germline CDR1 SGHAT, CDR2 FQNNGV. CDR3 region: CASSTRLAANNEQFF. The CDR3 nucleotides are TGTGCCAGCAGCACCCGCCTAGCGGCGAACAATGAGCAGTTCTTC.

The J gene is TRBJ1-5, the V gene TRBV20-1; no clear D gene. Trimming cost V 3 bases and J 3 bases, with 9 bases left between them. The CDR3 spans 13 residues. Germline V gene sequence: CDR1 DFQATT, CDR2 SNEGSKA (reference sequence). DNA for the CDR3: TGCAGTGCTAGTCGGACCGACAATCAGCCCCAGCATTTT. Its protein product is CSASRTDNQPQHF.

The genes are TRBV24-1 and TRBJ2-7, with 10 positions matching TRBD1. CDR3 length equals 15 residues. With V trimmed by 3 bases and J by 3 bases, 4 bases remained unmatched. Germline V lookup: CDR1 KGHDR, CDR2 SFDVKD. The CDR3 sequence: CATSDPGTGVYEQYF. As DNA, the CDR3 is TGTGCCACCAGTGATCCCGGGACAGGGGTCTACGAGCAGTACTTC.

The V call is TRBV5-6, the J call TRBJ2-3; D might be TRBD2 (6 bases). V lost 2 bases, J lost 1 base, and 14 bases lay in between. The germline V gene has CDR1 SGHDT and CDR2 YYEEEE. This CDR3 region has 16 residues. CDR3 nucleotides: TGTGCCAGCAGCTTTTTGTTATCGGGAGGCACAGATACGCAGTATTTT. Protein product: CASSFLLSGGTDTQYF.

The chain employs TRBV30 and TRBJ2-3; tentatively, D is TRBD2 (5 bases). This CDR3 is built from 15 residues. Germline V gene data show CDR1 as GTSNPN and CDR2 as SVGIG (reference sequence). With 0 bases removed from V and 0 bases from J, the gap between germline ends came to 10 bases. CDR3 DNA: TGTGCCTGGAGTGTGTGGCGGACTAGCACAGATACGCAGTATTTT. It yields the protein CAWSVWRTSTDTQYF.

Remarks on this clone: One junction end disagrees with the germline gene, perhaps due to a read error. This chain joins TRBV18 and TRBJ2-2, with D perhaps matching TRBD2 (5 bases). Germline V CDR1 and CDR2: KGHSH, LQKENI. CDR3 length equals 15 residues. In DNA, the CDR3 is TGTGCCAGCGCACCAGTCGGACTCAACACCGGGGAGCTGTTTTTT. Translated, it gives CASAPVGLNTGELFF.

The chain links TRBV23-1 to TRBJ2-3; no clear D gene. TRBV23-1 is assigned to the ORF class and has an uncertain function. The length of the CDR3 is 12 residues. With 4 bases removed from V and 7 bases from J, the gap between germline ends came to 9 bases. CDR3 residues: CASSPRHNTQYF. The CDR3 bases are TGCGCCAGCAGTCCGCGACATAATACGCAGTATTTT.

In its sample, this clone was seen a few times. The rearrangement links TRBV5-1 to TRBJ1-3, with 8 bases matching TRBD1. Germline CDR1 is SGHRS and CDR2 is YFSETQ. The CDR3 is 17 residues long. After removal of 0 bases from V and 3 bases from J, the junction contained 8 bases not matched to a gene. The CDR3: CASSLESGQGNGNTIYF. CDR3 DNA sequence: TGCGCCAGCAGCTTGGAGTCTGGACAGGGAAATGGAAACACCATATATTTT.